This TCR beta chain was identified in a study of T cell repertoires in aging, cancer and after chemotherapy. Note on this clonotype: What it recognizes is unknown.

Multiplex touch-down PCR with TRB-A/B primers amplified rearranged V-D-J TRB sequences. A single record per CDR3 protein comes from TCRdb applying MiXCR to the multiplex PCR reads. The data show several thousand distinct CDR3 sequences, 30% seen once. The template was genomic DNA from peripheral blood, not RNA. Study-wide results and limits: Loss of evenness, beyond lost richness, contributed to age-related TCR diversity decline in cancer patients. Compared with age-matched healthy donors, untreated hematological or solid cancer patients showed higher blood TCR clonality. The repertoire data cannot show anything about immunological memory following chemotherapy.

After removal of 7 bases from V and 6 bases from J, the junction contained 7 bases not matched to a gene. The CDR3 runs to 14 residues. Germline values: CDR1 MNHEY, CDR2 SVGAGI. The chain is built from TRBV6-5 and TRBJ2-7, with 12 bases fitting TRBD2. This clonotype was obtained from a human donor with a blood cancer. The sample taken for sequencing was blood. The CDR3 DNA reads as TGTGCCAGCACCGAGACTAGCGGGAGCGGCGAGCAGTACTTC. Translation gives CASTETSGSGEQYF.